The 27 T cell receptor beta chains listed next were all sequenced from one sample in a study of shared clonotypes between healthy human individuals. Assay: immunoSEQ multiplex PCR; the TCRdb copy retains only in-frame clones and omits some. The sample has 1,100,000 or so clones, approximately 78% seen once. Specimen: memory CD4+ T cells from PBMCs. The subset here: CD45RA-negative fraction. The receptor set was obtained from a man aged 18 to 35 in good health. Some clones in this sample may be carry-over from other donors' samples.

V usage is TRBV28 and J usage is TRBJ1-1; possibly TRBD1 for D (6 bases). The ends were cut back, 6 bases at V and 1 base at J, with 12 bases in the middle. CDR1 and CDR2 (germline): MDHEN, SYDVKM. This CDR3 region has 14 residues. CDR3 DNA: TGTGCCAGCAGACGACAGGTACAGAACACTGAAGCTTTCTTT. Protein product: CASRRQVQNTEAFF.

V gene TRBV27 combines with J gene TRBJ1-5; 9 bases are a match to TRBD1. V trimming: 5 bases; J trimming: 2 bases; junction bases outside the gene matches: 10. Germline V gene sequence: CDR1 MNHEY, CDR2 SMNVEV (reference sequence). This CDR3 has 17 residues. The DNA of the CDR3 is TGTGCCAGCAGTCCGCGGACAGGGGAAGAGGGCAATCAGCCCCAGCATTTT. As protein: CASSPRTGEEGNQPQHF.

The chain joins TRBV10-3 to TRBJ2-7; the D is unclear. V was pared by 6 bases and J by 5 bases, with 20 bases between. Germline V gene data show CDR1 as ENHRY and CDR2 as SYGVKD. This CDR3 region has 15 residues. The CDR3 loop reads CAIRVSVAANDEQYF. The CDR3 nucleotides are TGTGCCATCAGGGTTTCAGTGGCGGCGAATGACGAGCAGTACTTC.

J is TRBJ2-6 and V is TRBV5-1, with D tentatively TRBD1 (5 bases). The CDR3 contains 18 residues. Germline lookup yields CDR1 SGHRS and CDR2 YFSETQ. V was shortened by 0 bases and J by 0 bases, with 13 bases between the two germline ends. The chain's CDR3 is CASSLVQGQNSGANVLTF. The CDR3 coding sequence is TGCGCCAGCAGCTTGGTCCAGGGCCAGAACTCTGGGGCCAACGTCCTGACTTTC.

This chain joins TRBV30 and TRBJ1-4, with D uncertain. The CDR3 extends over 15 amino acids. Between the trimmed V and J ends, which lost 5 bases and 4 bases, there was a span of 17 bases. The germline V gene has CDR1 GTSNPN and CDR2 SVGIG (reference sequence). The CDR3 sequence: CAWQLGLGFNEKLFF. The CDR3 nucleotides read TGTGCCTGGCAATTAGGACTGGGATTTAATGAAAAACTGTTTTTT.

The chain uses TRBV5-1 and TRBJ1-5; TRBD1 aligns across 7 bases. The junction had 7 bases not matched to a gene; V was cut back by 0 bases and J by 1 base. Germline CDR1 SGHRS, CDR2 YFSETQ. The CDR3 consists of 17 residues. CDR3 in amino acids: CASSLGDTTGSNQPQHF. The CDR3 bases are TGCGCCAGCAGCTTGGGAGATACGACAGGGAGCAATCAGCCCCAGCATTTT.

This clone was seen ten or more times. The CDR3 here is CASSLLSVANTGELFF. The CDR3 DNA reads TGTGCCAGCAGCTTACTTTCAGTCGCGAACACCGGGGAGCTGTTTTTT. The V and J genes are TRBV7-2 and TRBJ2-2; D is ambiguous. Germline CDR1 is SGHTA and CDR2 is FQGNSA. The V and J ends lost 2 bases and 0 bases respectively, with 10 bases between them. The CDR3 runs to 16 residues. Using reference TRBV7-2 and TRBJ2-2 for the parts outside the CDR3, the full variable domain is GAGVSQSPSNKVTEKGKDVELRCDPISGHTALYWYRQSLGQGLEFLIYFQGNSAPDKSGLPSDRFSAERTGGSVSTLTIQRTQQEDSAVYLCASSLLSVANTGELFFGEGSRLTVL.

V usage is TRBV18 and J usage is TRBJ1-1; D possibly corresponds to TRBD1 (5 bases). Trimming removed 2 bases from V and 5 bases from J, with 15 bases in between. Looked up from germline, CDR1 is KGHSH and CDR2 is LQKENI. The CDR3 contains 15 residues. The CDR3 DNA reads as TGTGCCAGCTCACCAGAATCAGGGAGGGCTACTGAAGCTTTCTTT. Translated: CASSPESGRATEAFF.

The J gene is TRBJ1-4, the V gene TRBV7-9, with 10 bases lining up with TRBD1. The CDR3 runs to 15 residues. With V trimmed by 5 bases and J by 6 bases, 6 bases remained unmatched. Germline lookup yields CDR1 SEHNR and CDR2 FQNEAQ (reference sequence). CDR3 sequence: CASSPGTGADEKLFF. CDR3 DNA sequence: TGTGCCAGCAGCCCTGGGACAGGGGCCGATGAAAAACTGTTTTTT.

The V call is TRBV7-6, the J call TRBJ2-2, with 9 bases matching TRBD1. The J segment lost 7 bases and the V segment lost 2 bases, leaving 5 bases of the junction unmatched. Germline values: CDR1 SGHVS, CDR2 FNYEAQ. The CDR3 contains 15 residues. This CDR3 reads CASSLTGGGGGELFF. The CDR3 bases are TGTGCCAGCAGCTTAACAGGGGGCGGCGGCGGGGAGCTGTTTTTT.

V and J are TRBV29-1 and TRBJ2-5; 8 bases are a match to TRBD1. CDR1 is SQVTM, CDR2 ANQGSEA, per germline. The CDR3 is made up of 12 amino acids. V shed 6 bases, J shed 5 bases, and the junction held 5 bases outside the gene matches. CDR3 bases: TGCAGCGTGATACAGGGGGAGGAGACCCAGTACTTC. It specifies CSVIQGEETQYF. The whole variable domain, remainder taken from reference TRBV29-1 and TRBJ2-5, is SAVISQKPSRDICQRGTSLTIQCQVDSQVTMMFWYRQQPGQSLTLIATANQGSEATYESGFVIDKFPISRPNLTFSTLTVSNMSPEDSSIYLCSVIQGEETQYFGPGTRLLVL.

This chain links TRBV9 with TRBJ2-2, with 7 bases fitting TRBD1. The J segment lost 2 bases and the V segment lost 3 bases, leaving 1 base of the junction unmatched. Per the germline V gene, CDR1 is SGDLS and CDR2 is YYNGEE. This CDR3 comprises 14 residues. The chain's CDR3 is CASSGDSNTGELFF. In DNA, the CDR3 is TGTGCCAGCAGCGGGGACAGTAACACCGGGGAGCTGTTTTTT.

The chain couples TRBV5-6 to TRBJ1-1; D gene uncertain. Germline V gene sequence: CDR1 SGHDT, CDR2 YYEEEE. Trimming stripped 3 bases from V and 6 bases from J, with 12 bases between. This CDR3 has 13 amino acids. CDR3 sequence: CASSSGIQPEAFF. In DNA form, the CDR3 reads TGTGCCAGCAGCTCGGGGATCCAGCCTGAAGCTTTCTTT.

The chain carries TRBV11-2 and TRBJ1-2; 8 positions agree with TRBD1. Germline V gene sequence: CDR1 SGHAT, CDR2 FQNNGV. The V and J ends lost 5 bases and 7 bases, in that order; junction bases with no gene match: 9. The CDR3 totals 14 residues. CDR3 sequence (DNA): TGTGCCAGCAGCCTCCGGGACAGGCTTAGTGGCTACACCTTC. Residues: CASSLRDRLSGYTF.

To note about this clone: Other DNA sequences within the sample encode an identical CDR3. V and J are TRBV5-1 and TRBJ2-7; TRBD2 is a possible D gene (5 bases). CDR1 is SGHRS, CDR2 YFSETQ, per germline. The CDR3 is made up of 14 amino acids. The V and J ends lost 2 bases and 0 bases respectively, with 9 bases between them. The DNA for the CDR3 is TGCGCCAGCAGCTTCTTACGGGGCTCCTACGAGCAGTACTTC. It specifies CASSFLRGSYEQYF.

The CDR3 DNA sequence: TGTGCCTCGTTACGATCTACAGGGGGGAGTCACAATGAGCAGTTCTTC. It yields the protein CASLRSTGGSHNEQFF. V gene TRBV30 combines with J gene TRBJ2-1, with TRBD1 matching over 8 bases. CDR3 length: 16 amino acids. From germline, CDR1 is GTSNPN and CDR2 SVGIG (reference sequence). V shed 7 bases and J 5 bases; nucleotides not matched to a gene: 16.

The V gene is TRBV5-1, the J gene TRBJ2-7; 12 bases fit TRBD2. The CDR3 extends over 14 amino acids. Unmatched junction bases numbered 0, after V lost 3 bases and J lost 2 bases. CDR1 and CDR2 from the germline V gene are SGHRS and YFSETQ. The chain's CDR3 is CASSWTSGAYEQYF. The DNA of the CDR3 is TGCGCCAGCAGCTGGACTAGCGGGGCCTACGAGCAGTACTTC.

The chain employs TRBV9 and TRBJ2-5, with a weak D call TRBD2 (5 bases). V dropped 3 bases and J dropped 4 bases, with 16 bases sitting between them. This CDR3 has 15 residues. Looked up from germline, CDR1 is SGDLS and CDR2 is YYNGEE. CDR3 sequence reads: CASSAGTGVGETQYF. CDR3 DNA sequence: TGTGCCAGCAGCGCAGGCACCGGGGTAGGAGAGACCCAGTACTTC.

This clone was detected only a few times. V usage is TRBV28 and J usage is TRBJ2-3; 8 bases line up with TRBD1. This CDR3 has 15 amino acids. V lost 5 bases to trimming and J lost 2 bases; unmatched junction nucleotides: 6. CDR1 is MDHEN, CDR2 SYDVKM, per germline. The CDR3 region is CASSQRDRPTDTQYF. As DNA, the CDR3 is TGTGCCAGCAGTCAACGGGACAGGCCCACAGATACGCAGTATTTT.

The chain uses TRBV30 and TRBJ2-7; D gene ambiguous. CDR3 length: 13 residues. Germline V gives CDR1 GTSNPN, CDR2 SVGIG (reference sequence). V lost 2 bases, J lost 2 bases, and 10 bases lay in between. The CDR3 DNA reads TGTGCCTGGAGTCGCGGTCTTACCTACGAGCAGTACTTC. The encoded protein is CAWSRGLTYEQYF.

Of note for this clone: This specimen includes other DNA sequences encoding the same CDR3. The chain uses TRBV5-1 and TRBJ2-3; 9 bases fit TRBD2. The germline gives CDR1 SGHRS, CDR2 YFSETQ. There are 15 residues in the CDR3. Germline trimming cut 4 bases from V and 3 bases from J; bases unmatched to any gene: 6. The CDR3 DNA reads TGCGCCAGCAGCCCTCAGGCGGGAGGGACAGATACGCAGTATTTT. This translates into CASSPQAGGTDTQYF.

This clone appeared once. This chain links TRBV11-2 with TRBJ1-4; TRBD1 aligns across 8 bases. This CDR3 has 13 residues. Trimming at V came to 6 bases and at J to 8 bases, leaving 5 bases not matched to a gene. CDR1 SGHAT and CDR2 FQNNGV come from the germline V gene. CDR3 sequence reads: CASSPGGWEKLFF. The CDR3 DNA is TGTGCCAGCAGTCCAGGGGGCTGGGAAAAACTGTTTTTT.

The V gene is TRBV6-5, the J gene TRBJ1-2; a weak D match, TRBD1 (6 bases). Germline loops: CDR1 MNHEY, CDR2 SVGAGI. This CDR3 has 16 residues. With 3 bases removed from V and 5 bases from J, the gap between germline ends came to 19 bases. CDR3 region: CASSYPIGRGGYGYTF. CDR3 sequence (DNA): TGTGCCAGCAGTTATCCCATCGGCAGGGGAGGGTATGGCTACACCTTC.

Details on this clone: A much larger clone sits a single nucleotide away, making a read error possible. The DNA of the CDR3 is TGTGCCAGCAGTTCGACGCAGGGCTACGAGCAGTACTTC. Translating gives CASSSTQGYEQYF. The V call is TRBV27, the J call TRBJ2-7; perhaps TRBD1 as D (5 bases). The CDR3 totals 13 residues. Trimming removed 4 bases at V and 3 bases at J, with 10 bases between. Germline CDR1 is MNHEY and CDR2 is SMNVEV (reference sequence).

The J gene is TRBJ2-7, the V gene TRBV27, with 7 bases lining up with TRBD1. Per germline, CDR1 MNHEY and CDR2 SMNVEV (reference sequence). V shed 6 bases and J 6 bases; nucleotides not matched to a gene: 5. This CDR3 is built from 12 residues. The CDR3 loop is CASSPHRGEQYF. The CDR3 DNA reads as TGTGCCAGCAGCCCACACAGGGGCGAGCAGTACTTC.

This chain connects TRBV5-6 to TRBJ2-1, with a possible D match to TRBD2 (6 bases). Germline CDR1 reads SGHDT; CDR2 reads YYEEEE. The CDR3 spans 14 residues. Trimming removed 4 bases from V and 7 bases from J, with 15 bases in between. The CDR3 nucleotides are TGTGCCAGCAGCCGGACCGGGACTTCTAATGAGCAGTTCTTC. Its translation is CASSRTGTSNEQFF.

V and J are TRBV30 and TRBJ2-5; 9 bases fit TRBD2. CDR1 is GTSNPN and CDR2 is SVGIG in the germline V gene (reference sequence). The CDR3 has 16 amino acids. Trimming at V came to 3 bases and at J to 2 bases, leaving 10 bases not matched to a gene. This chain's CDR3 is CAWSGPTTSGQETQYF. The CDR3 nucleotides are TGTGCCTGGAGCGGCCCCACGACTAGCGGACAAGAGACCCAGTACTTC.